This T cell receptor beta chain is from a study of blood T cell repertoires in COVID-19. Across the study: From the United States, Italy and Spain came samples of acute and convalescent COVID-19. T cells, B-cell-depleted T cells, or PBMCs provided the cDNA or gDNA that served as material.

In the original workflow: Reference gene primers were amplified, and this amplification served to estimate nucleated cell counts. TCRdb's table, derived via immunoSEQ multiplex PCR, lists solely in-frame clones and lacks some. D and trimming were read from the DNA, whereas the V and J calls and clone size are those reported in that table. This table has about 75,000 clones, around 84% appearing once. The CDR3 contains 15 residues. Germline CDR1 reads SGHTA; CDR2 reads FQGNSA. Trimming removed 1 base from V and 3 bases from J; junction bases left unmatched: 6. Material: peripheral blood. This chain joins TRBV7-2 and TRBJ2-7; 7 bases fit TRBD2. This TCR was sampled from a woman in her 50s with acute or convalescent COVID-19. The CDR3 DNA reads TGTGCCAGCAGCTTAGGGCCTAGCGGCCTCTACGAGCAGTACTTC. This encodes CASSLGPSGLYEQYF.